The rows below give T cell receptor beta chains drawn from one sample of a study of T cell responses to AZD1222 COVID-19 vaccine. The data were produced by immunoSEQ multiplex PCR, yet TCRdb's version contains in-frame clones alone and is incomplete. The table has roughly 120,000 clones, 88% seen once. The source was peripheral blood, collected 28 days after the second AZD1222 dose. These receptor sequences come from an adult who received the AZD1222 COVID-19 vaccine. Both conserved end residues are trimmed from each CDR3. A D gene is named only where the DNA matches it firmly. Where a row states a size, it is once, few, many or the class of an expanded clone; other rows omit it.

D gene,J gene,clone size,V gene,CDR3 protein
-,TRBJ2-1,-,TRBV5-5,ASSLGGWANEQF
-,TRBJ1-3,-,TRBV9,ASSVENSSGNTIY
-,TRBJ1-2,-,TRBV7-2,ASSLAGQELLNYGYT
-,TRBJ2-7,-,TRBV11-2,ASSLEPGAVQY
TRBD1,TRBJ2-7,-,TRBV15,ATSSRTGGIYEQY
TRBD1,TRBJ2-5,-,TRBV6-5,ASSSLGTEETQY
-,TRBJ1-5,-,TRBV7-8,ASSLRLDQPQH
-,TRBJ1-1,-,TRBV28,ASSLGSWMNTEAF
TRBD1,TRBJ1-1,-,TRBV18,ASSRSGQANTEAF
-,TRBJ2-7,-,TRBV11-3,ASSLGYLDEGNEQY
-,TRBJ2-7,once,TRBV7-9,ASSLSANEQY
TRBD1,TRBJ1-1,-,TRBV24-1,ATSGTGVGNTEAF
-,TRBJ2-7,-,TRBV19,ASRQNSNDEQY
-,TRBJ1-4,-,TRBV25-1,ASARGPQGLF
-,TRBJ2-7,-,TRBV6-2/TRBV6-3,ASSYLDTAYEQY
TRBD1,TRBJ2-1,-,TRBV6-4,ASSEQGALNEQF
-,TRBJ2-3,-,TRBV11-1,ASSLLLGVRDTQY
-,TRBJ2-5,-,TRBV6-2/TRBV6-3,ASSLQGVETQY
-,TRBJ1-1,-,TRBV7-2,ASSFISTEAF
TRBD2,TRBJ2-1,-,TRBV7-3,ASSLRGLADRDNEQF
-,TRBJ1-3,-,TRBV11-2,ASRPLTGSGNTIY
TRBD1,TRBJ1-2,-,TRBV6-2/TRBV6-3,ASSYSTTGTVGYT
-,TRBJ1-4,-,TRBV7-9,ASSSTGEKLF
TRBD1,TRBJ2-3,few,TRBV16,ASSPDRGTDTQY